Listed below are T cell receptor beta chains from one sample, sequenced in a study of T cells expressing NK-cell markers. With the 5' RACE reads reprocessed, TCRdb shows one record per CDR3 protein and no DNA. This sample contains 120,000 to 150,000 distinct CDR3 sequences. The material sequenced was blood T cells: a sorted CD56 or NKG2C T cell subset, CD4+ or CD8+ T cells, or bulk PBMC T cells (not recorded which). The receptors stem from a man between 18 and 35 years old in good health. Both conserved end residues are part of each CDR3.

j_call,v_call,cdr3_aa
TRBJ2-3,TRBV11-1,CANARVAAGEGTDTQYF
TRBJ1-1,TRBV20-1,CSARIVQGAANTEAFF
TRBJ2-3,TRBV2,CASSEAPLPQGGGTDTQYF
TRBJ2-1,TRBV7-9,CASSLVRGRGLQNRGNEQFF
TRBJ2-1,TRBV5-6,CASSLVSPYNEQFF
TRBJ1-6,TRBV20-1,CSASQGQGQRPLHF
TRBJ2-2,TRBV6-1,CASSQKNWNTGELFF
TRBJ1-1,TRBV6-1,CASSHLKPGNTEAFF
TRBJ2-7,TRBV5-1,CASSARDSPYYEQYF
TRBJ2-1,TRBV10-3,CATTATKGSNEQFF
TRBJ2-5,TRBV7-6,CASRPDRVLETQYF
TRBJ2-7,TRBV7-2,CASSLGRAEVYEQYF
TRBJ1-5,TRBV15,CATSGTGKENQPQHF
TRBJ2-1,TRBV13,CASSLGPGGVEQFF
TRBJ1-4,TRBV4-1,CASSQGQSTNEKLFF
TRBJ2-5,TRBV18,CASSSPRFQETQYF
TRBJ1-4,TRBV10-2,CASSEGRRSEKLFF
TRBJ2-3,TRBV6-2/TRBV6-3,CASSTRGLSTDTQYF
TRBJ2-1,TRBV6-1,CASRPPGERSKNDEQFF
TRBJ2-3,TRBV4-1,CASSQIPRITSTDTQYF
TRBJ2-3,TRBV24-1,CATRTTFADTQYF
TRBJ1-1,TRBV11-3,CASSRIGTEAFF
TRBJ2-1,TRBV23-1,CASKPNSGWGSYNEQFF
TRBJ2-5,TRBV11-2,CASSLGDRSFQETQYF